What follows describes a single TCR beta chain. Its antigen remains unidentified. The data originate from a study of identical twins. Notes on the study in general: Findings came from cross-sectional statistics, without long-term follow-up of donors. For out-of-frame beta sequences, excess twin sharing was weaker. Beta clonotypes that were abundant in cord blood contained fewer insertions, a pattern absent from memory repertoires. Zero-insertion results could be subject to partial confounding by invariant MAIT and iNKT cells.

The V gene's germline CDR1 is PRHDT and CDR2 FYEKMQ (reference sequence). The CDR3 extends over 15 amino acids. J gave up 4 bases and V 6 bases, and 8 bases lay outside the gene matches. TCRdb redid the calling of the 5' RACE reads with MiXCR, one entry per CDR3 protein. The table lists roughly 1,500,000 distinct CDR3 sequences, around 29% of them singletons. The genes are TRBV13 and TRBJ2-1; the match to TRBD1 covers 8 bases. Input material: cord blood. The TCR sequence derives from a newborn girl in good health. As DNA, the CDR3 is TGTGCCAGCAGGGGACTGGGGGACAGGTACAATGAGCAGTTCTTC. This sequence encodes CASRGLGDRYNEQFF. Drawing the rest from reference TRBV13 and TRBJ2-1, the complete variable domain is AAGVIQSPRHLIKEKRETATLKCYPIPRHDTVYWYQQGPGQDPQFLISFYEKMQSDKGSIPDRFSAQQFSDYHSELNMSSLELGDSALYFCASRGLGDRYNEQFFGPGTRLTVL.